This T cell receptor beta chain came from a study of CD8 T cells in ankylosing spondylitis. Study-wide points: Within matched ankylosing spondylitis synovial fluid, disease-linked clones were reportedly significantly enriched. Some motif variants were previously reported in reactive arthritis synovial fluid and blood. In peripheral blood, disease-linked CD8+ clones occurred at relatively low frequencies.

Losses at the gene ends were 1 base for V and 5 bases for J; bases not matched to a gene: 6. CDR1 is DFQATT, CDR2 SNEGSKA, per germline (reference sequence). The CDR3 length is 14 residues. In making TCR beta libraries, quantitative 5'-RACE with molecular barcodes was used. TCRdb re-called the 5' RACE reads with MiXCR, one entry per CDR3 protein. The sample records under 450,000 distinct CDR3 sequences, 20% being singletons. Remarks on this clonotype: The antigen remains undetermined.

The chain combines TRBV20-1 with TRBJ2-5, with TRBD2 matching over 8 bases. The TCR originated in a male donor with ankylosing spondylitis or in good health (not recorded which). The sample taken for sequencing was blood, either unsorted or a sorted T cell fraction (not recorded which). The CDR3 region is CSARAGGERETQYF. For the CDR3, the DNA is TGCAGTGCTAGAGCGGGGGGGGAGAGGGAGACCCAGTACTTC.